These 2 T cell receptor beta chains were all obtained from the same sample, sequenced in a study of T cell responses to AZD1222 COVID-19 vaccine. Sequenced by immunoSEQ multiplex PCR; TCRdb stores in-frame clones only, minus some. This table holds roughly 80,000 clones, 90% found once. Here the sequenced sample was peripheral blood, taken 28 days after the second AZD1222 dose. These receptors originate from an adult who received the AZD1222 COVID-19 vaccine.

This clone appeared once. Germline and junction disagree at one end, which may indicate a read error. The genes are TRBV7-7 and TRBJ1-1, with D uncertain. The germline V gene has CDR1 SSHAT and CDR2 FNYEAQ (reference sequence). This CDR3 contains 13 residues. Here the CDR3 reads CASSPTAGTEAFF. CDR3 bases: TGTGCTAGCAGCCCTACAGCGGGCACTGAAGCTTTCTTT.

CDR3 residues: CASSLTGPSPGANVLTF. DNA for the CDR3: TGTGCCAGCAGCTTGACAGGCCCTTCTCCTGGGGCCAACGTCCTGACTTTC. The chain employs TRBV5-4 and TRBJ2-6; tentatively, D is TRBD1 (5 bases). Between the trimmed V and J ends, which lost 1 base and 2 bases, there was a span of 13 bases. The CDR3 loop spans 17 amino acids. Germline V gene sequence: CDR1 SGHNT, CDR2 YYREEE (reference sequence).